The 13 T cell receptor beta chains listed next were all sequenced from one sample in a study of identical twins. One entry per CDR3 protein results from TCRdb running MiXCR on the 5' RACE reads. The repertoire holds more than 1.5 million distinct CDR3 sequences, roughly a third seen once, with roughly 0.3% in the top ten. Source material: cord blood. The origin of the receptors is a newborn girl in good health.

This clonotype was found a few times. The V call is TRBV14, the J call TRBJ1-4; D is perhaps TRBD1 (5 bases). V was trimmed by 4 bases and J by 3 bases, leaving 9 bases between them. The germline V gene encodes CDR1 SGHDN and CDR2 FVKESK. The CDR3 runs 14 residues. In DNA, the CDR3 is TGTGCCAGCAGCCGTCGGGGCCCTAATGAAAAACTGTTTTTT. Translated, it gives CASSRRGPNEKLFF.

This clonotype was seen a handful of times. The rearrangement uses TRBV7-2 and TRBJ2-1; D gene unclear. The CDR3 is made up of 14 amino acids. V dropped 8 bases and J dropped 3 bases, with 14 bases sitting between them. Per the germline V gene, CDR1 is SGHTA and CDR2 is FQGNSA. DNA of the CDR3: TGTGCCAGCGCACCAAGAGCGTTCTACAATGAGCAGTTCTTC. Its translation: CASAPRAFYNEQFF.

Ten or more counts support this clonotype. Possible read error: a much larger clone is one base away. This sequence joins TRBV28 and TRBJ2-7, with 9 bases identical to TRBD1. The CDR3 consists of 14 residues. The V gene's germline CDR1 is MDHEN and CDR2 SYDVKM. V was pared by 0 bases and J by 3 bases, with 0 bases of the junction left unmatched. CDR3 region: CASSLWTGGYEQYF. Written as DNA, the CDR3 is TGTGCCAGCAGTTTATGGACAGGGGGCTACGAGCAGTACTTC.

This clonotype has only a few counts. V usage is TRBV6-5 and J usage is TRBJ1-4, with D unresolved. Deletions cut 3 bases from V and 4 bases from J, with 6 bases between. CDR1 and CDR2 from the germline V gene are MNHEY and SVGAGI. This CDR3 comprises 13 residues. This CDR3 reads CASSYTHNEKLFF. In DNA, the CDR3 is TGTGCCAGCAGTTATACGCATAATGAAAAACTGTTTTTT.

Many counts were recorded for this clonotype. J is TRBJ2-5 and V is TRBV6-6; D unclear. V was trimmed by 6 bases and J by 2 bases, leaving 13 bases between them. CDR1 and CDR2 (germline): MNHNY, SVGAGI (reference sequence). This CDR3 is built from 14 residues. In DNA form, the CDR3 reads TGTGCCAGCAGAGATCTAGGGCAGCAAGAGACCCAGTACTTC. As protein: CASRDLGQQETQYF.

The chain joins TRBV6-1 to TRBJ2-1; D unclear. CDR1 MNHNS and CDR2 SASEGT come from the germline V gene. V was cut by 9 bases and J by 6 bases, with 15 bases left in between. The CDR3 has 13 residues. This CDR3 reads CASETAPPNEQFF. In nucleotides, the CDR3 is TGTGCCAGTGAGACCGCCCCACCCAATGAGCAGTTCTTC.

This clonotype was seen a few times. In DNA, the CDR3 is TGTGCCAGCAGCGTCCCCATGAACACTGAAGCTTTCTTT. Protein: CASSVPMNTEAFF. J is TRBJ1-1 and V is TRBV9; D gene unclear. Per germline, CDR1 SGDLS and CDR2 YYNGEE. Trimming removed 2 bases from V and 0 bases from J, with 5 bases in between. The CDR3 consists of 13 residues. Supplemented by reference TRBV9 and TRBJ1-1, the full variable domain reads DSGVTQTPKHLITATGQRVTLRCSPRSGDLSVYWYQQSLDQGLQFLIQYYNGEERAKGNILERFSAQQFPDLHSELNLSSLELGDSALYFCASSVPMNTEAFFGQGTRLTVV.

This clonotype has only one observation. Just one base apart from a much larger clone, this may be a read error. V usage is TRBV6-2 or TRBV6-3 and J usage is TRBJ2-1; D possibly matches TRBD1 or TRBD2 (5 bases each). V lost 2 bases and J lost 12, with 20 bases in between. Looked up from germline, CDR1 is MNHEY and CDR2 is SVGEGT. The CDR3 has 15 residues. In DNA, the CDR3 is TGTGCCAGCAGTTACGATGGGACGGCCAATGATTGGCAGTTCTTC. Its protein is CASSYDGTANDWQFF.

This clonotype turned up a few times. The chain combines TRBV6-5 with TRBJ1-4; 12 bases are shared with TRBD1. V lost 6 bases to trimming and J lost 10 bases; unmatched junction nucleotides: 6. Germline-derived CDR1 and CDR2 are MNHEY and SVGAGI. There are 14 residues in the CDR3. In DNA, the CDR3 is TGTGCCAGCAGCTCGGGACAGGGGGCAGGAAAACTGTTTTTT. This sequence encodes CASSSGQGAGKLFF.

The chain recombines TRBV4-2 with TRBJ2-3; tentatively, D is TRBD2 (6 bases). Trimming stripped 1 base from V and 0 bases from J, with 14 bases between. The CDR3 runs to 17 residues. Germline loops: CDR1 LGHNA, CDR2 YNFKEQ. The DNA for the CDR3 is TGTGCCAGCAGCCAAGTCGAGGCTAGCGATAGCACAGATACGCAGTATTTT. Protein product: CASSQVEASDSTDTQYF.

The chain carries TRBV7-2 and TRBJ2-1, with 8 nucleotides matching TRBD2. The V and J ends lost 1 base and 9 bases, in that order; junction bases with no gene match: 5. This CDR3 has 14 residues. The germline V gene has CDR1 SGHTA and CDR2 FQGNSA. The CDR3 DNA is TGTGCCAGCAGCTTAGTCGGTAGCGGGGCTGAGCAGTTCTTC. Translating it yields CASSLVGSGAEQFF.

V and J are TRBV6-2 or TRBV6-3 and TRBJ1-5, with D possibly matching TRBD1 (6 bases). CDR1 MNHEY and CDR2 SVGEGT come from the germline V gene. The V gene lost 8 bases and the J gene lost 5 bases, with 13 bases spanning the gap. CDR3 length equals 13 residues. CDR3 residues: CASGHYRDQPQHF. Here the CDR3 DNA reads TGTGCCAGCGGACATTACAGGGATCAGCCCCAGCATTTT.

The chain links TRBV6-2 or TRBV6-3 to TRBJ2-1; TRBD2 aligns across 9 bases. The CDR3 is made up of 15 amino acids. From germline, CDR1 is MNHEY and CDR2 SVGEGT. Germline trimming cut 2 bases from V and 8 bases from J; bases unmatched to any gene: 7. Written as DNA, the CDR3 is TGTGCCAGCAGTTACGGCGGGGGGGCTTTCCATGAGCAGTTCTTC. Translated: CASSYGGGAFHEQFF.